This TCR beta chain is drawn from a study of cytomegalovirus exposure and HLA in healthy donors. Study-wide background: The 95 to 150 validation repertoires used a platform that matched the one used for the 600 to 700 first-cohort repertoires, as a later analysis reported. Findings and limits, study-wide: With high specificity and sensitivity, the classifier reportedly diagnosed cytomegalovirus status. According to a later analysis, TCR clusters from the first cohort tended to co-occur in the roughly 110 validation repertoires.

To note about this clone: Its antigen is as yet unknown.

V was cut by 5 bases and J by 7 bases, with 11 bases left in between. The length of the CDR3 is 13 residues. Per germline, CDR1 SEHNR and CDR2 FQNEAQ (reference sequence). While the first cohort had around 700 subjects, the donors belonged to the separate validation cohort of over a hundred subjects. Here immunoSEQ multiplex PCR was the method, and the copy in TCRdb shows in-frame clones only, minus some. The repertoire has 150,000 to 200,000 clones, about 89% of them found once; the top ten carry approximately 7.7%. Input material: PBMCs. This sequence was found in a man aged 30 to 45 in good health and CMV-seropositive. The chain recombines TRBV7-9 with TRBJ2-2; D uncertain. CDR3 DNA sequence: TGTGCCAGCAGCCAGAACTGGGGCGGGGAGCTGTTTTTT. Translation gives CASSQNWGGELFF.